This T cell receptor beta chain was captured by sequencing in a study of shared clonotypes between healthy human individuals. Method: immunoSEQ multiplex PCR; TCRdb's copy keeps in-frame clones and lacks some. Found here are approximately 1.4 million clones, approximately 98% of them singletons; the top ten hold 0.4% to 0.45%. Remarks on this clone: Its matching antigen is unknown.

Study results and limitations: Some clonotypes were shared by all four sorted-subset donors, while others were not shared. The non-shared ones had lower generation probabilities than the shared ones.

The sequenced sample was naive CD4+ T cells sorted from blood. Described subset: CD45RA+ positively selected. This sequence originates from a man aged 25-45 years in good health.

CDR3 sequence (DNA): TGTGCCAGCAGCTTAGTAGGGCCGCATTTTCAGGACGAGCAGTACTTC. Protein product: CASSLVGPHFQDEQYF. This chain uses TRBV7-6 with TRBJ2-7; D not resolved. This CDR3 is 16 amino acids long. V shed 1 base and J shed 5 bases, with 18 bases lying between them. Germline CDR1 and CDR2: SGHVS and FNYEAQ.